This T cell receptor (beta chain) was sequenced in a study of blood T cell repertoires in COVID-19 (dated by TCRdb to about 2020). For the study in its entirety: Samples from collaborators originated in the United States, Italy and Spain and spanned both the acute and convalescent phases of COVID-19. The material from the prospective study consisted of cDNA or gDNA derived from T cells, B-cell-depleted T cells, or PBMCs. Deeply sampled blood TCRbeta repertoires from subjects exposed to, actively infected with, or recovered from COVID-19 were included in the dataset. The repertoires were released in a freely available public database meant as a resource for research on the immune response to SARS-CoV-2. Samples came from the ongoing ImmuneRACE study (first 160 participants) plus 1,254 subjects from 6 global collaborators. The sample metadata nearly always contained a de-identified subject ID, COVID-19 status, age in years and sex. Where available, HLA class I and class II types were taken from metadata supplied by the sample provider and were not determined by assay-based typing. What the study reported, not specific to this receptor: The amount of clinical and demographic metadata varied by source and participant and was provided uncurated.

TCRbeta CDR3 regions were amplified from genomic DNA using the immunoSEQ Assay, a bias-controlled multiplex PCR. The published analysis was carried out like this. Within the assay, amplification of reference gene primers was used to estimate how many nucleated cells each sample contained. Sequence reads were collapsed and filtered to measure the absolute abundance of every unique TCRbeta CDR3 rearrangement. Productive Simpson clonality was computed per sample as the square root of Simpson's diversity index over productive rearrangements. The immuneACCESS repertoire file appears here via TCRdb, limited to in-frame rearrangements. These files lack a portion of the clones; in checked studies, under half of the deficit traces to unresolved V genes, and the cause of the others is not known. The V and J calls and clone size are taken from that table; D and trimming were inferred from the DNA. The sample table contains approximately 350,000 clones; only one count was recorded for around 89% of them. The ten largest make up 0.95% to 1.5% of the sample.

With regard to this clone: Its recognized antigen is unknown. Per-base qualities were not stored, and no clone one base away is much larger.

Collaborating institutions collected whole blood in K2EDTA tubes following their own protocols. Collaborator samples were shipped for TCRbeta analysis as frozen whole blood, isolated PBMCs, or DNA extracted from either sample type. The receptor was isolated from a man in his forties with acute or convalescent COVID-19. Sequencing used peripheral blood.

The CDR3 protein sequence reads: CASSPNVGFDDEQYF. The DNA is TGTGCCAGCAGCCCCAACGTCGGGTTCGACGACGAGCAGTACTTC. The rearrangement joined TRBV6-2 or TRBV6-3 to TRBJ2-7, with the D gene uncertain. From the germline V gene, CDR1 is MNHEY and CDR2 is SVGEGT. The CDR3, cysteine through phenylalanine, is 15 amino acids long. Only the CDR3 DNA is retained, 45 bases long and in frame from the first base. Deletion took 6 bases off V and 5 bases off J, with a span of 20 bases between the germline ends.